This T cell receptor (beta chain) emerged from a study of shared clonotypes between healthy human individuals. Positive CCR7 selection of CD45RO-negative cells yielded the naive CD8 cells, and terminally differentiated effector memory CD45RA+ cells were excluded. The donor population consisted of healthy HIV-negative adults with no recent acute infections or vaccinations. Deletions cut 4 bases from V and 0 bases from J, with 16 bases between. This CDR3 contains 16 residues. CDR1 MDHEN and CDR2 SYDVKM come from the germline V gene. In the original processing: ImmunoSEQ supplied junction-only sequences lacking quality scores, so filtering was different. Here immunoSEQ multiplex PCR was the method, and the copy in TCRdb shows in-frame clones only, minus some. V and J calls and clone size are given by that table; D and trimming were obtained from the DNA. Among around 600,000 clones listed, approximately 95% were seen once.

Input material: naive CD8+ T cells sorted from blood. The clonotype comes from a woman in her 30s in good health. V gene TRBV28 combines with J gene TRBJ2-7, with D tentatively TRBD1 (6 bases). As DNA, the CDR3 is TGTGCCAGCAGTTCCCCCGGAGAAGGGGGCTCCTACGAGCAGTACTTC. Translated, it gives CASSSPGEGGSYEQYF.